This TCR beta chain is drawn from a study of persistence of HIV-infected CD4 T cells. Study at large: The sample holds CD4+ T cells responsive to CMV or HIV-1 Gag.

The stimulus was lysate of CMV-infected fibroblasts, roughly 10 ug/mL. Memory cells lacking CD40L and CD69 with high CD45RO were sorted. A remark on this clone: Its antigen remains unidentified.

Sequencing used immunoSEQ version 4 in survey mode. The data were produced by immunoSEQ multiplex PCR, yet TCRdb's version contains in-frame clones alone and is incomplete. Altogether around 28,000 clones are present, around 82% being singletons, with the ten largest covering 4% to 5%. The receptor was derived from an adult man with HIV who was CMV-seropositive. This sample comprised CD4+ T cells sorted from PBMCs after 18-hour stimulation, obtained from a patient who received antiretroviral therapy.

The CDR3: CASRNYVLPSGGADEQFF. CDR3 in DNA: TGTGCCAGCAGGAACTACGTCCTCCCTAGCGGGGGGGCGGATGAGCAGTTCTTC. The rearrangement joins TRBV27 to TRBJ2-1, with 12 bases lining up with TRBD2. This CDR3 region has 18 residues. J was trimmed by 8 bases and V by 6 bases; bases with no gene match: 17. Looked up from germline, CDR1 is MNHEY and CDR2 is SMNVEV (reference sequence).